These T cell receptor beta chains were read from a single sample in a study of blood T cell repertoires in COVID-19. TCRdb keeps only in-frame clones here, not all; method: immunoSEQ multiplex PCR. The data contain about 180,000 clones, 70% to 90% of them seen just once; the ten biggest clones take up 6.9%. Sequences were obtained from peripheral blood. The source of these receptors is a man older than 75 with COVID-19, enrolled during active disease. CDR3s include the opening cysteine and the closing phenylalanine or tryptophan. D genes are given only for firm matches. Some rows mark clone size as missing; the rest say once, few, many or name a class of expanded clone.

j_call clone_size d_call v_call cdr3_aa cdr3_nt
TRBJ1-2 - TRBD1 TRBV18 CASSPRQGGYTF TGTGCCAGCTCACCTCGACAGGGTGGCTACACCTTC
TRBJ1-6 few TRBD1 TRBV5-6 CASSDRGYNSPLHF TGTGCCAGCAGCGACAGGGGATATAATTCACCCCTCCACTTT
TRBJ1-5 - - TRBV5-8 CASSSKGRNQPQHF TGTGCCAGCAGCTCTAAGGGGCGCAATCAGCCCCAGCATTTT
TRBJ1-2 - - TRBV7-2 CASSLGGGYGYTF TGTGCCAGCAGCTTAGGGGGCGGCTATGGCTACACCTTC
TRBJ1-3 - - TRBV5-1 CASSFTGGNTIYF TGCGCCAGCAGCTTCACAGGGGGAAACACCATATATTTT
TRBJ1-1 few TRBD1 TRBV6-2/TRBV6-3 CASSSTSGGNTEAFF TGTGCCAGCAGTTCGACTTCAGGGGGGAACACTGAAGCTTTCTTT
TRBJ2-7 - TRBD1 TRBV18 CASFGQGIEQYF TGTGCCAGCTTCGGACAGGGGATCGAGCAGTACTTC
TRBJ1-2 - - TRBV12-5 CASGPDAGSGYTF TGTGCTAGTGGCCCTGATGCGGGTTCGGGCTACACCTTC
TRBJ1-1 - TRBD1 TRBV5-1 CASSADRVTEAFF TGCGCCAGCAGCGCGGACAGGGTGACTGAAGCTTTCTTT
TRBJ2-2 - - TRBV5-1 CASSWTLVDAGELFF TGCGCCAGCAGCTGGACACTGGTTGATGCCGGGGAGCTGTTTTTT
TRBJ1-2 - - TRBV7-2 CASSRRDDGGYTF TGTGCCAGCAGCCGCAGGGATGACGGTGGCTACACCTTC
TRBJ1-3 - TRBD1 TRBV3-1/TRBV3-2 CASSQKTGSGVNYKGNTIYF TGTGCCAGCAGCCAGAAGACAGGGAGCGGTGTTAACTATAAGGGAAACACCATATATTTT
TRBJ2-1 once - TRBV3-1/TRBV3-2 CASSQGGISYNEQFF TGTGCCAGCAGCCAAGGAGGGATCTCCTACAATGAGCAGTTCTTC
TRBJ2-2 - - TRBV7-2 CASSLGLAGSTGELFF TGTGCCAGCAGCTTAGGTCTAGCCGGAAGCACCGGGGAGCTGTTTTTT
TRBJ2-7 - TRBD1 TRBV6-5 CASSLDRVDEQYF TGTGCCAGCAGTCTCGACAGGGTCGACGAGCAGTACTTC
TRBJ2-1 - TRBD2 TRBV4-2 CASSQGGSGRNNEQFF TGTGCCAGCAGCCAAGGGGGTAGCGGGAGAAACAATGAGCAGTTCTTC
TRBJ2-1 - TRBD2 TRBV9 CASSQGLVSYNEQFF TGTGCCAGCAGCCAGGGACTAGTCTCCTACAATGAGCAGTTCTTC
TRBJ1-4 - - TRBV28 CASSRTGGGNEKLFF TGTGCCAGCAGCCGGACCGGGGGTGGTAATGAAAAACTGTTTTTT
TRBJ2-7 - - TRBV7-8 CASRRPQGYEQYF TGTGCCAGCAGACGACCACAGGGTTACGAGCAGTACTTC
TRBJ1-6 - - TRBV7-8 CASSLDRSSSPLHF TGTGCCAGCAGCTTAGACAGGTCGTCCTCACCCCTCCACTTT
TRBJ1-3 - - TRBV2 CASSELGGAGNTIYF TGTGCCAGCAGTGAATTAGGAGGGGCTGGAAACACCATATATTTT
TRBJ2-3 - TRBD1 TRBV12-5 CASGLEGAADTQYF TGTGCTAGTGGTTTAGAGGGGGCGGCAGATACGCAGTATTTT
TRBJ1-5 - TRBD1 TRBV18 CASSPPGQSQPQHF TGTGCCAGCTCACCTCCGGGACAGTCCCAGCCCCAGCATTTT
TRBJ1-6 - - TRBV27 CASRRTVNNSPLHF TGTGCCAGCAGGCGGACAGTAAATAATTCACCCCTCCACTTT
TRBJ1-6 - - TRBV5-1 CASSLKGGDSPLHF TGCGCCAGCAGCTTAAAGGGAGGTGATTCACCCCTCCACTTT
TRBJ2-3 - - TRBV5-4 CASRSTDTQYF TGTGCCAGCAGGTCAACAGATACGCAGTATTTT
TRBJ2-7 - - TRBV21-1 CASSKARAPEQYF TGTGCCAGCAGCAAAGCCCGCGCACCCGAGCAGTACTTC
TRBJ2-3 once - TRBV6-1 CASSDGWGLRDTQYF TGTGCCAGCAGTGACGGGTGGGGGCTGCGGGATACGCAGTATTTT
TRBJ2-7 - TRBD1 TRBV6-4 CASFRDSTIRYEQYF TGTGCCAGTTTCCGGGACAGCACCATAAGATACGAGCAGTACTTC
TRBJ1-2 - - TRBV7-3 CASSLKGGFGYTF TGTGCCAGCAGCTTAAAAGGGGGATTTGGCTACACCTTC
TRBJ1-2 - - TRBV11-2 CASSLDRYGYTF TGTGCCAGCAGCTTAGATCGGTATGGCTACACCTTC
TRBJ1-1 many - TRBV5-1 CASSLGDRGGAFF TGCGCCAGCAGCTTGGGGGATCGAGGCGGGGCTTTCTTT
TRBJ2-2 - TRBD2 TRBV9 CASSNRQTSGGSRTGELFF TGTGCCAGCAGCAACCGACAGACTAGCGGGGGGTCAAGGACCGGGGAGCTGTTTTTT
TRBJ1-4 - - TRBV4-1 CASSPLTDGKLFF TGCGCCAGCAGCCCGTTGACAGATGGAAAACTGTTTTTT
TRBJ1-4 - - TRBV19 CASTGTNNEKLFF TGTGCCAGTACCGGGACAAACAATGAAAAACTGTTTTTT
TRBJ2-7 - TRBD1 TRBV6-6 CASTPKVTGGMYEQYF TGTGCCAGCACCCCGAAAGTGACAGGGGGAATGTACGAGCAGTACTTC
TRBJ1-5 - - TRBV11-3 CASSLVWPPRRCNQPQHF TGTGCCAGCAGCTTAGTGTGGCCTCCTCGGCGGTGCAATCAGCCCCAGCATTTT
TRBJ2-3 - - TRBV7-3 CASSSSPGVAQYF TGTGCCAGCAGCTCAAGCCCGGGGGTGGCGCAGTATTTT
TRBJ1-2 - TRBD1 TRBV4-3 CASSHIERGPHGYTF TGCGCCAGCAGCCATATTGAAAGGGGGCCCCATGGCTACACCTTC
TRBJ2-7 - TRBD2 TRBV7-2 CASSPPSGGIEQYF TGTGCCAGCAGCCCCCCTAGCGGGGGGATCGAGCAGTACTTC
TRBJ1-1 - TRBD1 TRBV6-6 CASSEGAGNTEAFF TGTGCCAGCAGTGAGGGGGCGGGGAACACTGAAGCTTTCTTT
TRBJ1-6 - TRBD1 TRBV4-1 CASSQGRTGTSFPPLHF TGCGCCAGCAGCCAAGGACGGACAGGGACTTCTTTTCCACCCCTCCACTTT